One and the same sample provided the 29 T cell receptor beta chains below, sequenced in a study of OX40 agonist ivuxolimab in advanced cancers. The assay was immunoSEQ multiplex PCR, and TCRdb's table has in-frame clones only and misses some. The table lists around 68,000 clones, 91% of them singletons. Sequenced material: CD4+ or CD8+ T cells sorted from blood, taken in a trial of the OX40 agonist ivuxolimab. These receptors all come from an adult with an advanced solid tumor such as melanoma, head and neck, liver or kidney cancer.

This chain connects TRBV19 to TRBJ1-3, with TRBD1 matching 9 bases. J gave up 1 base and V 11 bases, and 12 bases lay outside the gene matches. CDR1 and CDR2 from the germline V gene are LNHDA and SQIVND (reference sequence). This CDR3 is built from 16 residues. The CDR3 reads CAYPSRDRASGNTIYF. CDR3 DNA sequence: TGTGCCTATCCAAGCAGGGACAGGGCATCTGGAAACACCATATATTTT.

The CDR3 DNA sequence: TGTGCCAGCAGCTTAGATGACAGGGGCGGCAATCAGCCCCAGCATTTT. Its translation is CASSLDDRGGNQPQHF. The V call is TRBV9, the J call TRBJ1-5; 8 positions agree with TRBD1. The CDR3 covers 16 residues. V shed 4 bases and J 2 bases; nucleotides not matched to a gene: 8. Germline lookup yields CDR1 SGDLS and CDR2 YYNGEE.

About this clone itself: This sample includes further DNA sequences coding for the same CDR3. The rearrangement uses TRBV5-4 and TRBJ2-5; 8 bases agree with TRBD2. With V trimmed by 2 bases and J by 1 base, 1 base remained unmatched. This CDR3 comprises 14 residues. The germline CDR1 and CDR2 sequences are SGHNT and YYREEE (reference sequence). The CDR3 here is CASSLAGAQETQYF. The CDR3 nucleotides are TGTGCCAGCAGCTTAGCGGGGGCCCAAGAGACCCAGTACTTC.

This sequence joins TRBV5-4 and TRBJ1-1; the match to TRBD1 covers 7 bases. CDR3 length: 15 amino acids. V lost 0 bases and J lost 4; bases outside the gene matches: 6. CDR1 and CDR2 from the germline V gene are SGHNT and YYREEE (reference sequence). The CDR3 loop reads CASSLAAGGGTEAFF. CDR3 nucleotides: TGTGCCAGCAGCTTGGCCGCAGGGGGAGGCACTGAAGCTTTCTTT.

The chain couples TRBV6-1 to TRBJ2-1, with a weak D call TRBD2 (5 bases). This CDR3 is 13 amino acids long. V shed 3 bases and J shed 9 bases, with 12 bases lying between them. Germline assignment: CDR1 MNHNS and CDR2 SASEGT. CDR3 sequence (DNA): TGTGCCAGCAGTGAGCGGCGGGTCAGTGAGCAGTTCTTC. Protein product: CASSERRVSEQFF.

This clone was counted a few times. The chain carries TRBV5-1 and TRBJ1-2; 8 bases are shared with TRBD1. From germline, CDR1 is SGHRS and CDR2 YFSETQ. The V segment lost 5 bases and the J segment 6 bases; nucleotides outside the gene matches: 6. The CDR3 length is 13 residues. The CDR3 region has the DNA TGCGCCAGCAGTCGAGGACAGGGCGATGGCTACACCTTC. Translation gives CASSRGQGDGYTF.

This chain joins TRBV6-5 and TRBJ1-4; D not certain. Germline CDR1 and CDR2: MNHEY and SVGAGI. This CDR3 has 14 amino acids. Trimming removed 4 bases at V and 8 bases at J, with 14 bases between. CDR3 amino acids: CASSSFAVGEKLFF. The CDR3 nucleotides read TGTGCCAGCAGTTCCTTCGCCGTGGGCGAAAAACTGTTTTTT.

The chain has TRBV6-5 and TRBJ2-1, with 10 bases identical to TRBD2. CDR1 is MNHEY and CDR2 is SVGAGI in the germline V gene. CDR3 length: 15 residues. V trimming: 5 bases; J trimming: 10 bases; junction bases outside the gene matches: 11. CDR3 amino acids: CASSLPVAGGYEQFF. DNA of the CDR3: TGTGCCAGCAGTCTCCCGGTAGCGGGGGGCTACGAGCAGTTCTTC.

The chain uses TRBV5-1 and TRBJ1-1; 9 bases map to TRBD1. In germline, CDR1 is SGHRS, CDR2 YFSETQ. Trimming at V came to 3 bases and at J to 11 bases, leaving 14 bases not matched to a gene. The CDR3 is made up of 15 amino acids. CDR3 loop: CASSWGQGQGGDAFF. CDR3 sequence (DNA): TGCGCCAGCAGCTGGGGTCAGGGACAGGGTGGTGACGCTTTCTTT.

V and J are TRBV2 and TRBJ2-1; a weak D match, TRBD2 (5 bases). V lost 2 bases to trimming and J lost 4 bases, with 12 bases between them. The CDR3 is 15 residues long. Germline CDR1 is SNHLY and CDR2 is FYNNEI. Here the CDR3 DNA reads TGTGCCAGCAGTGAACTACTAGTATCATACAATGAGCAGTTCTTC. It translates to CASSELLVSYNEQFF. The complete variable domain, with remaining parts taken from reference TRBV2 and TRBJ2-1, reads EPEVTQTPSHQVTQMGQEVILRCVPISNHLYFYWYRQILGQKVEFLVSFYNNEISEKSEIFDDQFSVERPDGSNFTLKIRSTKLEDSAMYFCASSELLVSYNEQFFGPGTRLTVL.

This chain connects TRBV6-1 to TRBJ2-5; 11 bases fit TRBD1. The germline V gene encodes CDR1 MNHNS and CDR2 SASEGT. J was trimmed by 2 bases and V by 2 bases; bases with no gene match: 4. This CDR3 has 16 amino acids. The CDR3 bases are TGTGCCAGCAGTGAACGGGACAGGGGGTTACAAGAGACCCAGTACTTC. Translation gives CASSERDRGLQETQYF.

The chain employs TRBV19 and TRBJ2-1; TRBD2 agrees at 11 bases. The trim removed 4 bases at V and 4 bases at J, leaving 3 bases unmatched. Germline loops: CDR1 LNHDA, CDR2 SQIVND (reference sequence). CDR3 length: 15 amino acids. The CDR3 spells CASSRGLADYNEQFF. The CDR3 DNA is TGTGCCAGTAGTAGGGGACTAGCGGATTACAATGAGCAGTTCTTC.

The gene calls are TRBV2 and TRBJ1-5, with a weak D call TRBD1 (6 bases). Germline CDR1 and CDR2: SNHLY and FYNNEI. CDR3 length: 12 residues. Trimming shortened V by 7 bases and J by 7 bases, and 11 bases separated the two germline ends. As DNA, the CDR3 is TGTGCCAGCAAAGGGGGGGGACAGCCCCAGCATTTT. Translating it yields CASKGGGQPQHF.

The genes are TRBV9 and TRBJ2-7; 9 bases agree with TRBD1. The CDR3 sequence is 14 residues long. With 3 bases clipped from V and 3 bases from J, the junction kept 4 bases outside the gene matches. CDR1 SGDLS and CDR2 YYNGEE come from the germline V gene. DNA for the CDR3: TGTGCCAGCAGCGCCACGGACAGGGGCTACGAGCAGTACTTC. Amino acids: CASSATDRGYEQYF.

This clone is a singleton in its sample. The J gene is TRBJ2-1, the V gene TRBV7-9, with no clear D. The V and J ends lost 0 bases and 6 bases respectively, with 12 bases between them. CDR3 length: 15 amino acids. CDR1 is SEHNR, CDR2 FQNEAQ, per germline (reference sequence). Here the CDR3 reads CASSLASSPLNEQFF. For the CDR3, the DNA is TGTGCCAGCAGCTTAGCGTCTAGTCCCCTCAATGAGCAGTTCTTC.

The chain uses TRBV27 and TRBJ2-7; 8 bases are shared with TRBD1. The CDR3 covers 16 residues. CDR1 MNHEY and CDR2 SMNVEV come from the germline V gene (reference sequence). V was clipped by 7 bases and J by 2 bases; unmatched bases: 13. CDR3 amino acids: CASINPRTGRPYEQYF. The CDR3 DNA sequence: TGTGCCAGCATTAATCCACGGACAGGGAGGCCCTACGAGCAGTACTTC.

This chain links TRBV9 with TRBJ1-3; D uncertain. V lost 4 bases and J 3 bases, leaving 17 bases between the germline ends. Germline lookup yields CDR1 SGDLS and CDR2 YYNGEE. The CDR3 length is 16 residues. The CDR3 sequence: CASSLRTGFGGNTIYF. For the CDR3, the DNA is TGTGCCAGCAGCCTCCGGACGGGGTTCGGTGGAAACACCATATATTTT.

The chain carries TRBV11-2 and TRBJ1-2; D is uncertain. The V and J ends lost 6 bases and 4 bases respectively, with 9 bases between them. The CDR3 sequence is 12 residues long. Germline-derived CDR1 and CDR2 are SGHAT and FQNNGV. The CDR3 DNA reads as TGTGCCAGCAGTACCGAAAGCTATGGCTACACCTTC. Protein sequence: CASSTESYGYTF.

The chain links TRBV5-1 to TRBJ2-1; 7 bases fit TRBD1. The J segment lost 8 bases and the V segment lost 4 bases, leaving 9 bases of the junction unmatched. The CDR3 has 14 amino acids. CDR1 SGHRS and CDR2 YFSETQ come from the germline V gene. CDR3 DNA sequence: TGCGCCAGCAGCCCAGACAGGGTCCGGGATGAGCAGTTCTTC. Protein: CASSPDRVRDEQFF.

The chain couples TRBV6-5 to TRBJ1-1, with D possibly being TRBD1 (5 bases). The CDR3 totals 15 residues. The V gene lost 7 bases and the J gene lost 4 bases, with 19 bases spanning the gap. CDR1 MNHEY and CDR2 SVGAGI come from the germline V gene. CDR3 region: CASTPGGGSSTEAFF. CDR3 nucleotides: TGTGCCAGCACTCCCGGCGGGGGGAGTAGCACTGAAGCTTTCTTT.

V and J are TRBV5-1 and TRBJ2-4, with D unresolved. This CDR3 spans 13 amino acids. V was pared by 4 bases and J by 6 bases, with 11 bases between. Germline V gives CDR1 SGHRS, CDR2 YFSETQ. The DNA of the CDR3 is TGCGCCAGCAGCGAGCCGAGACTAAACATTCAGTACTTC. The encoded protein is CASSEPRLNIQYF.

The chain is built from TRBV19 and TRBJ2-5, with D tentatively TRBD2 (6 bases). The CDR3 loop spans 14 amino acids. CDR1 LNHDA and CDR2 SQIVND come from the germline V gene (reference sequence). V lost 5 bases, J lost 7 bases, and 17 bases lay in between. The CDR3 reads CASSPRGSSGTQYF. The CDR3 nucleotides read TGTGCCAGTAGTCCTCGGGGGTCCTCAGGGACCCAGTACTTC.

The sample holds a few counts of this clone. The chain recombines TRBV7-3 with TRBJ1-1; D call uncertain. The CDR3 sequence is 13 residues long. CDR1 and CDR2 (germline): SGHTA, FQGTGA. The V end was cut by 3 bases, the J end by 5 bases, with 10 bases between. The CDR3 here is CASSLGSLTEAFF. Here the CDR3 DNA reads TGTGCCAGCAGCTTGGGTAGCCTGACTGAAGCTTTCTTT.

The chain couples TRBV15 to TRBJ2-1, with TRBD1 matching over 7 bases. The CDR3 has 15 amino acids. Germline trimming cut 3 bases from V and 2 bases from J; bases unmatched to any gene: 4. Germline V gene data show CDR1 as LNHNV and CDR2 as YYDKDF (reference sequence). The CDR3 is CATSSPQGAYNEQFF. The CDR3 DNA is TGTGCCACCAGCAGCCCTCAGGGGGCCTACAATGAGCAGTTCTTC.

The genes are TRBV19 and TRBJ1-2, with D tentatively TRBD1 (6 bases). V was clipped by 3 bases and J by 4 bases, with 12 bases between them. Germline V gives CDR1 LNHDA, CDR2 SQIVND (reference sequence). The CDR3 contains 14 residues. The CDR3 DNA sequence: TGTGCCAGTAGTATCAGGACAGCTACCTATGGCTACACCTTC. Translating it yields CASSIRTATYGYTF.

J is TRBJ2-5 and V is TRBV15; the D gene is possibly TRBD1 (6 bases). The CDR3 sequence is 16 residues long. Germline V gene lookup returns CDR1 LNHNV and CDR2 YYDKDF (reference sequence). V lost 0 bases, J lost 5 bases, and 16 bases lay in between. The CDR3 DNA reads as TGTGCCACCAGCAGAGATGGGGCAGGGGCGGAGGAGACCCAGTACTTC. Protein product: CATSRDGAGAEETQYF.

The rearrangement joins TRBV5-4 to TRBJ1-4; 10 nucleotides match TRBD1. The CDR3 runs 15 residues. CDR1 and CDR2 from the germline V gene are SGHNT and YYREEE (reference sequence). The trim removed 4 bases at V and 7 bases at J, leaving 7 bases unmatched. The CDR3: CASSPPGTGVEKLFF. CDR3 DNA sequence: TGTGCCAGCAGCCCGCCCGGGACAGGGGTTGAAAAACTGTTTTTT.

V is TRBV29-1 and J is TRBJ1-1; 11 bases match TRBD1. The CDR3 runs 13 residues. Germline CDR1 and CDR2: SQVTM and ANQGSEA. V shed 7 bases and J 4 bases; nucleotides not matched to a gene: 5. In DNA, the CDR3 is TGCAGCGGGGACAGGGGGATAGGCACTGAAGCTTTCTTT. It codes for CSGDRGIGTEAFF.

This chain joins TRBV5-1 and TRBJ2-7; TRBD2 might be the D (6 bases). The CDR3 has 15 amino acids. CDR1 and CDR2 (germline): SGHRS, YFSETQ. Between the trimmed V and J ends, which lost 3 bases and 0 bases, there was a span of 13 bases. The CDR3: CASSSRGPSSYEQYF. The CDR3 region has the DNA TGCGCCAGCAGCTCGCGGGGCCCAAGCTCCTACGAGCAGTACTTC.